This T cell receptor beta chain was profiled in a study of blood T cell repertoires in COVID-19. Looking at the study overall: PBMCs, B-cell-depleted T cells, or T cells were the source of the cDNA or gDNA that made up the material.

Study processing details: Quantification of nucleated cells was approximated via reference gene primer amplification. Sequencing was performed with immunoSEQ multiplex PCR; in TCRdb, only in-frame clones are kept and a portion is missing. The V and J calls and clone size were taken over from that table, and D and trimming were inferred from the DNA. The repertoire includes fewer than 150,000 clones, around 87% of them detected once, and approximately 4% sits in the top ten. Germline assignment: CDR1 MNHNY and CDR2 SVGAGI (reference sequence). V dropped 10 bases and J dropped 8 bases, with 29 bases sitting between them. The CDR3 runs 16 residues.

The sequence was collected from a woman aged 55-70 years with acute or convalescent COVID-19. The J gene is TRBJ1-2, the V gene TRBV6-6; no definite D call. The sequenced sample was peripheral blood. For the CDR3, the DNA is TGTGCCACCGAGGGCCTAAACGAGCGGGGAGTATCGGGCTACACCTTC. This sequence encodes CATEGLNERGVSGYTF.